This TCR beta chain was sequenced in a study of OX40 agonist ivuxolimab in advanced cancers. Study as a whole: Dose-escalation cases comprised hepatocellular carcinoma, melanoma, renal cell or head and neck cancer. Study-wide results and caveats: Clonal expansion by week 6 occurred in CD4+ and CD8+ blood T cells (at 0.1 to 3.0 mg/kg).

The table came from immunoSEQ multiplex PCR; TCRdb's copy has only in-frame clones and leaves some out. The repertoire includes 40,000 to 50,000 clones, 85% to 90% of them detected once, and roughly 40% sits in the top ten. Concerning this clone itself: Its cognate antigen is unknown.

This TCR was sampled from an adult with an advanced solid tumor such as melanoma, head and neck, liver or kidney cancer. Sequencing was performed on CD4+ or CD8+ T cells sorted from blood, taken in a trial of the OX40 agonist ivuxolimab.

The CDR3 region has the DNA TGTGCCAGTAGTATAGTAGCAGGCAATCAGCCCCAGCATTTT. Residues: CASSIVAGNQPQHF. The chain recombines TRBV19 with TRBJ1-5, with no clear D. In germline, CDR1 is LNHDA, CDR2 SQIVND (reference sequence). The length of the CDR3 is 14 residues. The V gene lost 1 base and the J gene lost 2 bases, with 6 bases spanning the gap.